A single sample is the source of the 18 T cell receptor beta chains below, sequenced in a study of T cells in Graves' hyperthyroidism and ophthalmopathy. Amplification of TCR beta CDR3 regions was performed using RNA transcripts as template. A set of HTBI primers served as the primers for a first-round RT-PCR of the TCR CDR3. From the multiplex PCR reads, TCRdb called clonotypes with MiXCR, one entry per CDR3 protein. The sample holds under 650,000 distinct CDR3 sequences, roughly 16% seen once. Input material: blood. The receptors here all came from a woman aged 25 to 39 with Graves' hyperthyroidism.

This chain joins TRBV6-1 and TRBJ1-2, with 9 bases identical to TRBD1. The V gene's germline CDR1 is MNHNS and CDR2 SASEGT. The CDR3 contains 15 residues. Germline trimming cut 5 bases from V and 6 bases from J; bases unmatched to any gene: 10. CDR3 nucleotides: TGTGCCAGCAGTTCCGAAGGGGACAGGGCCCATGGCTACACCTTC. Its translation: CASSSEGDRAHGYTF.

This clonotype was found a few times. The chain carries TRBV5-6 and TRBJ1-1; TRBD1 is a possible D gene (5 bases). Trimming stripped 1 base from V and 1 base from J, with 20 bases between. The CDR3 is 18 amino acids. CDR1 is SGHDT, CDR2 YYEEEE, per germline. The CDR3, as DNA: TGTGCCAGCAGCTTGAATCCAGGTATGTTAGGACAGAACACTGAAGCTTTCTTT. Its translation: CASSLNPGMLGQNTEAFF.

The chain links TRBV6-1 to TRBJ2-7; 7 nucleotides align to TRBD1. In germline, CDR1 is MNHNS, CDR2 SASEGT. There are 16 residues in the CDR3. The ends lost 4 bases at V and 2 bases at J; junction bases unmatched: 11. CDR3 loop: CASSVKSPGQAYEQYF. DNA for the CDR3: TGTGCCAGCAGTGTGAAGAGCCCCGGACAGGCCTACGAGCAGTACTTC.

This clonotype was observed at least ten times. The chain uses TRBV7-8 and TRBJ2-5; TRBD1 might be the D (6 bases). V shed 6 bases and J shed 3 bases, with 17 bases lying between them. This CDR3 has 15 amino acids. Germline CDR1 and CDR2: SGHVS and FQNEAQ. This chain's CDR3 is CASRRRTGLKETQYF. CDR3 nucleotides: TGTGCCAGCAGAAGAAGAACAGGGTTGAAAGAGACCCAGTACTTC.

This clonotype was seen ten or more times. The CDR3 region is CASSRLDYEQYF. CDR3 coding DNA: TGTGCCAGCAGTCGACTGGACTACGAGCAGTACTTC. The chain recombines TRBV6-1 with TRBJ2-7; D call uncertain. This CDR3 region has 12 residues. Germline CDR1 is MNHNS and CDR2 is SASEGT. V lost 5 bases and J lost 3, with 8 bases in between.

Comment on this clonotype: This could be a read error, since a much larger clone is one nucleotide away. The chain has TRBV5-5 and TRBJ2-7, with D maybe TRBD1 (5 bases). This CDR3 has 13 amino acids. Germline assignment: CDR1 SGHKS and CDR2 YYEKEE (reference sequence). The CDR3 sequence is CASTGRVVYQQYF. CDR3 sequence (DNA): TGTGCCAGTACGGGCAGGGTTGTCTACCAGCAGTACTTC. The full variable domain, rest sourced from reference TRBV5-5 and TRBJ2-7, is DAGVTQSPTHLIKTRGQQVTLRCSPISGHKSVSWYQQVLGQGPQFIFQYYEKEERGRGNFPDRFSARQFPNYSSELNVNALLLGDSALYLCASTGRVVYQQYFGPGTRLTVT.

This clonotype occurred many times. The chain uses TRBV28 and TRBJ1-2, with D unresolved. The V gene's germline CDR1 is MDHEN and CDR2 SYDVKM. CDR3 size: 14 residues. Trimming stripped 4 bases from V and 12 bases from J, with 21 bases between. The CDR3 DNA reads TGTGCCAGCAGTTCCCGCAACACGGGAGAAAGTAACACCTTC. Translating it yields CASSSRNTGESNTF.

This clonotype was seen many times. The chain joins TRBV12-3 or TRBV12-4 to TRBJ2-1; D might be TRBD1 (6 bases). CDR3 length: 14 amino acids. The V and J ends lost 1 base and 6 bases respectively, with 10 bases between them. In DNA, the CDR3 is TGTGCCAGCAGTTTAGACAGGGTAGGCAATGAGCAGTTCTTC. Protein sequence: CASSLDRVGNEQFF.

Details on this clonotype: A much larger clone differs by one base, so this may be a read error. The V gene is TRBV19, the J gene TRBJ1-1; no clear D gene. The length of the CDR3 is 14 residues. The germline CDR1 and CDR2 sequences are LNHDA and SQIVND (reference sequence). CDR3 DNA: TGTGCCAGTAGTAAATCCCGGGAGAACACTGAAGCTCTCTTT. It yields the protein CASSKSRENTEALF.

The V and J genes are TRBV3-2 and TRBJ1-1; TRBD1, the table's D call, was not compared with the DNA. TRBV3-2 is a known pseudogene. This CDR3 contains 18 residues. CDR3 nucleotide sequence: TGTGCCAGCAGCCGAATGACACAGGGTGTGGCATTGAACACTGAAGCTTTCTTT. Its translation is CASSRMTQGVALNTEAFF.

This clonotype has ten or more counts. The V and J genes are TRBV24-1 and TRBJ1-1; D ambiguous. Trimming stripped 5 bases from V and 1 base from J, with 7 bases between. Germline loops: CDR1 KGHDR, CDR2 SFDVKD. The CDR3 contains 13 residues. CDR3 DNA: TGTGCCACCAGTGGAGGGTCGAACACTGAAGCTTTCTTT. Amino acid sequence: CATSGGSNTEAFF.

This clonotype was detected many times. The chain carries TRBV6-1 and TRBJ2-2, with D perhaps TRBD1 (5 bases). Trimming cost V 5 bases and J 2 bases, with 12 bases left between them. Germline V gene sequence: CDR1 MNHNS, CDR2 SASEGT. The CDR3 spans 15 residues. The CDR3 DNA is TGTGCCAGCAGTTATACAGGCGAAAACACCGGGGAGCTGTTTTTT. Translation: CASSYTGENTGELFF.

The chain is built from TRBV4-3 and TRBJ1-2; unclear D gene. The CDR3 sequence is 14 residues long. Germline values: CDR1 LGHNA, CDR2 YSLEER. Trimming removed 2 bases at V and 4 bases at J, with 11 bases between. CDR3 amino acids: CASSQSPTGYGYTF. DNA of the CDR3: TGCGCCAGCAGCCAAAGTCCGACGGGCTATGGCTACACCTTC.

This clonotype was detected ten times or more. The V and J genes are TRBV2 and TRBJ2-3; a possible D gene is TRBD2 (6 bases). Germline lookup yields CDR1 SNHLY and CDR2 FYNNEI. This CDR3 is built from 16 residues. The V end lost 3 bases, the J end lost 0 bases, and 13 bases lay between the germline ends. In DNA form, the CDR3 reads TGTGCCAGCAGTGATCCTGGGGGGACTAGCACAGATACGCAGTATTTT. It translates to CASSDPGGTSTDTQYF.

This chain links TRBV20-1 with TRBJ2-1, with 9 positions matching TRBD1. Looked up from germline, CDR1 is DFQATT and CDR2 is SNEGSKA (reference sequence). V lost 2 bases to trimming and J lost 0 bases; unmatched junction nucleotides: 14. CDR3 length: 19 amino acids. The CDR3 is CSARRGTGSWIDSYNEQFF. The CDR3 nucleotides are TGCAGTGCTAGAAGGGGGACAGGGTCCTGGATAGACTCCTACAATGAGCAGTTCTTC.

This clonotype was detected many times. This chain connects TRBV20-1 to TRBJ2-1, with D perhaps matching TRBD2 (5 bases). The CDR3 length is 13 residues. Germline values: CDR1 DFQATT, CDR2 SNEGSKA (reference sequence). Trimming cost V 1 base and J 3 bases, with 7 bases left between them. CDR3 residues: CSARGLNYNEQFF. The DNA of the CDR3 is TGCAGTGCTAGAGGACTAAACTACAATGAGCAGTTCTTC.

A word on this clonotype: With a much larger clone just one base away, this may be a read error. The V gene is TRBV28, the J gene TRBJ1-1; no clear D. This CDR3 spans 13 amino acids. CDR1 MDHEN and CDR2 SYDVKM come from the germline V gene. This chain's CDR3 is CVSQSTMNTEAFF. As DNA, the CDR3 is TGTGTCAGCCAAAGTACTATGAACACTGAAGCTTTCTTT.

V and J are TRBV2 and TRBJ2-7; a possible D gene is TRBD2 (6 bases). Germline V gene sequence: CDR1 SNHLY, CDR2 FYNNEI. The CDR3 sequence is 14 residues long. V lost 7 bases, J lost 2 bases, and 15 bases lay in between. In nucleotides, the CDR3 is TGTGCCAGCATTGGGACTCCGGACGCCTACGAGCAGTACTTC. This gives the protein CASIGTPDAYEQYF.